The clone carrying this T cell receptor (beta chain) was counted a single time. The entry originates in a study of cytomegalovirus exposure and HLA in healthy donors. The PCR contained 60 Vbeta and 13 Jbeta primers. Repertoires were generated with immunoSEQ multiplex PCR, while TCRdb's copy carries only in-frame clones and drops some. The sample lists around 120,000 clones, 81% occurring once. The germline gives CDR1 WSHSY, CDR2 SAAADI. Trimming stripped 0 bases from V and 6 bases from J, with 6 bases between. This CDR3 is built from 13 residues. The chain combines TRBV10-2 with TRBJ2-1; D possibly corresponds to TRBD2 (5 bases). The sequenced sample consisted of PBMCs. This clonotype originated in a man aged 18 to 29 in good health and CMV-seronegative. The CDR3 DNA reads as TGCGCCAGCAGTGAGTCTAGCGTCAATGAGCAGTTCTTC. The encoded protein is CASSESSVNEQFF.